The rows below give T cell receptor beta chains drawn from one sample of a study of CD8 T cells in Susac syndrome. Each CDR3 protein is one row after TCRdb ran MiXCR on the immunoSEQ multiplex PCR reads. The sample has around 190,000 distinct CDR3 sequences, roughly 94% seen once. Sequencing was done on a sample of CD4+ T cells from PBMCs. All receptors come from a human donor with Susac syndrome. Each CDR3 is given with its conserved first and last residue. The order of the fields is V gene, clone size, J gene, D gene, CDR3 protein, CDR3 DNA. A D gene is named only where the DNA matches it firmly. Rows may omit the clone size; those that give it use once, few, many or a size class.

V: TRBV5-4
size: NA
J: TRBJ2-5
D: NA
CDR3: CASSLITGNQETQYF
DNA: TGTGCCAGCAGCTTAATAACAGGGAACCAAGAGACCCAGTACTTC

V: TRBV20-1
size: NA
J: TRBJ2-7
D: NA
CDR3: CSASTPLAGFYEQYF
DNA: TGCAGTGCTTCAACCCCTCTTGCGGGGTTCTACGAGCAGTACTTC

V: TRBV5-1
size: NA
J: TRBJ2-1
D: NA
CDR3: CASSPGGPNEQFF
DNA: TGCGCCAGCAGTCCTGGGGGGCCAAATGAGCAGTTCTTC

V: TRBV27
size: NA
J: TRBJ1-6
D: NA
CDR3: CASKLGGSNSPLHF
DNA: TGTGCCAGCAAACTGGGAGGTTCCAATTCACCTCTCCACTTT

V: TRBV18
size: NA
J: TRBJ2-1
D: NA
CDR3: CASSPLRVTYNEQFF
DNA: TGTGCCAGCTCCCCCTTGAGGGTAACCTACAATGAGCAGTTCTTC

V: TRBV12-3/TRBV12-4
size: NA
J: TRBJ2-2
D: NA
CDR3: CASSLGRPGRNTGELFF
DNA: TGTGCCAGCAGTCTGGGACGGCCAGGGCGCAACACCGGGGAGCTGTTTTTT

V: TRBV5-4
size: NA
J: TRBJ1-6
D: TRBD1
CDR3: CASSSNRGRSDNSPLHF
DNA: TGTGCCAGCAGCAGTAACAGGGGGCGATCGGATAATTCACCCCTCCACTTT

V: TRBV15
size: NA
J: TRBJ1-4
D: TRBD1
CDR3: CATSRSGGDEKLFF
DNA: TGTGCCACCAGCAGATCAGGGGGCGATGAAAAACTGTTTTTT

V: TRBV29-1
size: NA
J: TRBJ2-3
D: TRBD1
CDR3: CSVSTGGTTDTQYF
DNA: TGCAGCGTGTCCACAGGGGGGACCACAGATACGCAGTATTTT

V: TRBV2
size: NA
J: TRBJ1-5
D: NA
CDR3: CASRKEFGQPQHF
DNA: TGTGCCAGCCGGAAAGAGTTCGGTCAGCCCCAGCATTTT

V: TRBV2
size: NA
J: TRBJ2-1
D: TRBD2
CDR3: CASRATSGVEQFF
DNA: TGTGCCAGCAGGGCGACTAGCGGGGTTGAGCAGTTCTTC

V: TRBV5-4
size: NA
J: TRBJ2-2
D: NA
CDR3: CASSPGDRRDTGELFF
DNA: TGTGCCAGCAGCCCTGGAGACAGACGGGACACCGGGGAGCTGTTTTTT

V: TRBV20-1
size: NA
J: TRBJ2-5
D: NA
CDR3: CSALGSQETQYF
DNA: TGCAGTGCTCTCGGGAGCCAAGAGACCCAGTACTTC

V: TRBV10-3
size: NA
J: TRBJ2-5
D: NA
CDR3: CAISVRGFQETQYF
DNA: TGTGCCATCAGTGTAAGGGGATTCCAAGAGACCCAGTACTTC

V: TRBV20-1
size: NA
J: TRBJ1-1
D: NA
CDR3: CSARDPGQNTEAFF
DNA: TGCAGTGCTAGAGATCCGGGACAGAACACTGAAGCTTTCTTT

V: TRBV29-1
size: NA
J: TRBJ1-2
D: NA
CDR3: CSVVGASNYGYTF
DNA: TGCAGCGTTGTTGGGGCTTCTAACTATGGCTACACCTTC

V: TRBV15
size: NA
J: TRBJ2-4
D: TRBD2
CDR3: CATSKGGGATNIQYF
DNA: TGTGCCACCAGCAAGGGCGGGGGGGCCACAAACATTCAGTACTTC

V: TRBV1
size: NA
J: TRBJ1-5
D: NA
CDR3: CTSSPGRGQPQHF
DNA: TGCACCAGCAGCCCCGGGAGAGGTCAGCCCCAGCATTTT

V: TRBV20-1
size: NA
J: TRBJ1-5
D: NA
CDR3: CSASRGSNQPQHF
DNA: TGCAGTGCCAGCAGGGGAAGCAATCAGCCCCAGCATTTT

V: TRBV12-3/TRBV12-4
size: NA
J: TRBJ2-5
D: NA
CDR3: CASSRSAGGETQYF
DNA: TGTGCCAGCAGCCGATCCGCAGGGGGGGAGACCCAGTACTTC

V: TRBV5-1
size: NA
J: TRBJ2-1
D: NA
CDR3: CASNLAGWTHNEQFF
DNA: TGCGCCAGCAATCTGGCGGGTTGGACCCACAATGAGCAGTTCTTC

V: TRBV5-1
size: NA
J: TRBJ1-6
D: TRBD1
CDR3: CASSLEQQGLNSPLHF
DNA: TGCGCCAGCAGCTTGGAGCAACAGGGGTTAAATTCACCCCTCCACTTT

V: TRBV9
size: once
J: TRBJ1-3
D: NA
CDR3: CASSVVPGPGGNTIYF
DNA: TGTGCCAGCAGCGTAGTCCCGGGGCCGGGAGGAAACACCATATATTTT

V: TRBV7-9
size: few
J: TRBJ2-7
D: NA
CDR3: CASSLARTDEQYF
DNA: TGTGCCAGCAGCTTAGCTCGAACAGACGAGCAGTACTTC

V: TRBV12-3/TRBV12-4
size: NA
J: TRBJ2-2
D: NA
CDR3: CASTSVYAGELFF
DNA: TGTGCCAGCACCTCTGTGTACGCCGGGGAGCTGTTTTTT

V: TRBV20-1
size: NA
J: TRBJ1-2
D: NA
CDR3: CSARGSTGELNYGYTF
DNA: TGCAGTGCTAGAGGTTCGACAGGAGAACTTAACTATGGCTACACCTTC

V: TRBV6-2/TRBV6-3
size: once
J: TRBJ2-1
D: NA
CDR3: CASSYSKIRSDEQFF
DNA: TGTGCCAGCAGTTACTCGAAGATCCGCTCCGATGAGCAGTTCTTC

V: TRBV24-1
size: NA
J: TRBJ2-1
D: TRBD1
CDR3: CATSDPTGGRYNEQFF
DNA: TGTGCCACCAGTGACCCGACAGGGGGCAGGTACAATGAGCAGTTCTTC

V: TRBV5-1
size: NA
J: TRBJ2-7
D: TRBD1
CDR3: CASSTGQGPSEQYF
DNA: TGCGCCAGCAGCACGGGACAGGGACCGTCCGAGCAGTACTTC

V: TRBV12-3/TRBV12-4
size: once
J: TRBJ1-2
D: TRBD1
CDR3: CASRQTGGGNGYTF
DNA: TGTGCCAGCAGACAAACAGGGGGCGGGAATGGCTACACCTTC

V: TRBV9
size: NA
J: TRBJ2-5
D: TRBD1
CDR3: CASSLNQGVGETQYF
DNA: TGTGCCAGCAGCCTTAATCAGGGGGTAGGAGAGACCCAGTACTTC

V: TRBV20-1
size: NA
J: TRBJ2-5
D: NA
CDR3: CSAEDSGGLQETQYF
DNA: TGCAGTGCGGAGGACAGCGGCGGCCTCCAAGAGACCCAGTACTTC

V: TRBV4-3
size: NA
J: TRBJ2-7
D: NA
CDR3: CASSPRGTELYEQYF
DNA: TGCGCCAGCAGCCCTCGGGGGACAGAGCTCTACGAGCAGTACTTC

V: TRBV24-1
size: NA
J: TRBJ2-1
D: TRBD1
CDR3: CATSAHGQGVNEQFF
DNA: TGTGCCACCAGTGCCCACGGACAGGGTGTAAATGAGCAGTTCTTC

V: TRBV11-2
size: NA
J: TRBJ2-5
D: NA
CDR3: CASSLALLASETQYF
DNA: TGTGCCAGCAGCTTAGCCCTCCTAGCGTCTGAGACCCAGTACTTC

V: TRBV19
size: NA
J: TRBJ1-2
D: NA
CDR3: CASSIETGYGYTF
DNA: TGTGCCAGTAGTATTGAGACAGGCTATGGCTACACCTTC

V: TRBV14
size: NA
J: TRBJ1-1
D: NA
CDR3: CASSPLGSMNTEAFF
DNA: TGTGCCAGCAGCCCCTTAGGCAGTATGAACACTGAAGCTTTCTTT

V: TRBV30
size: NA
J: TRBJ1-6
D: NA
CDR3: CAWGRAASGDSPLHF
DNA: TGTGCCTGGGGTCGAGCCGCCTCCGGGGATTCACCCCTCCACTTT

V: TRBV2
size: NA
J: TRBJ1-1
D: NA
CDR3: CASTMGRANTEAFF
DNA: TGTGCCAGCACCATGGGACGGGCGAACACTGAAGCTTTCTTT

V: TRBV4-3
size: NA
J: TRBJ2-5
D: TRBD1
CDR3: CASSQRGRSGDGLERTQYF
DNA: TGCGCCAGCAGCCAAAGGGGGCGTTCTGGGGACGGTCTCGAGCGGACCCAGTACTTC

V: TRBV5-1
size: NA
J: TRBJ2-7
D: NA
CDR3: CASSLRGINDEQYF
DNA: TGCGCCAGCAGCTTGCGGGGTATCAACGACGAGCAGTACTTC

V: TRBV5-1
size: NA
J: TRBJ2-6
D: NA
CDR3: CASSLMERGANVLTF
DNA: TGCGCCAGCAGCTTGATGGAAAGGGGGGCCAACGTCCTGACTTTC

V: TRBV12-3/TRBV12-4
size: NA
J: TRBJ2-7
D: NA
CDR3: CASSLGRTVTYEQYF
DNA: TGTGCCAGCAGTTTAGGGCGGACAGTAACCTACGAGCAGTACTTC

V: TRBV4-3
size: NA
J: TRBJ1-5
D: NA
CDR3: CASSQEGYGNQPQHF
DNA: TGCGCCAGCAGCCAAGAGGGATACGGCAATCAGCCCCAGCATTTT

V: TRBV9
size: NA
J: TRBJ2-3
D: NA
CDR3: CASSVRGAKDTQYF
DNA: TGTGCCAGCAGCGTACGGGGGGCGAAAGATACGCAGTATTTT

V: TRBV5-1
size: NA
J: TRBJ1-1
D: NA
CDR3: CASRASPGGTEAFF
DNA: TGCGCCAGCAGGGCCTCGCCCGGAGGCACTGAAGCTTTCTTT

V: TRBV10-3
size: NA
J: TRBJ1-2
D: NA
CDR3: CAIRPGTYGYTF
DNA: TGTGCCATCAGACCGGGTACCTATGGCTACACCTTC